This TCR beta chain appears in the sequencing data of a study of monozygotic twins with cystic fibrosis. Study-level results: Shared CDR3 numbers were not associated with age, concordance or severity.

Data came from immunoSEQ multiplex PCR; TCRdb stores just in-frame clones and leaves some out. The sample has roughly 20,000 clones; about 89% are singletons. As to this clone: As yet, its antigen is unknown.

Sequenced sample: blood. This clonotype was obtained from a girl aged 2 to 9 with cystic fibrosis.

CDR3: CSVVRRWTDTQYF. The DNA for the CDR3 is TGCAGCGTTGTCCGCAGATGGACAGATACGCAGTATTTT. The chain uses TRBV29-1 and TRBJ2-3; D is undetermined. The length of the CDR3 is 13 residues. The V gene's germline CDR1 is SQVTM and CDR2 ANQGSEA. The ends were cut back, 4 bases at V and 3 bases at J, with 11 bases in the middle.